Listed here is a single T cell receptor (beta chain). With random hexamers, about 0.5 to 1 ug RNA was reverse transcribed. Amplification of TCR beta CDR3 spanned 54 Vbeta and 13 Jbeta via immunoSEQ multiplex PCR. One entry per CDR3 protein, called by TCRdb with MiXCR from the immunoSEQ multiplex PCR reads. The repertoire includes approximately 260,000 distinct CDR3 sequences, 95% to 97% of them detected once, and about 0.095% sits in the top ten. This sample is drawn from a study of CD8 T cells in Susac syndrome. Study background: Blood was drawn from patients with Susac syndrome. At that point, they were therapy-naive, on corticosteroids, or on intravenous immunoglobulin alone.

CDR3 length: 13 amino acids. The V gene's germline CDR1 is SGDLS and CDR2 YYNGEE. The V end was cut by 1 base, the J end by 3 bases, with 8 bases between. TEMRA cells were enriched by FACS, and CD4+ and CD8+ T cells were negatively isolated. This receptor was taken from a human donor with Susac syndrome. Sequencing was performed on CD4+ T cells from PBMCs. This rearrangement joins TRBV9 to TRBJ2-7; no reliable D call. CDR3 sequence: CASSVNGVYEQYF. DNA of the CDR3: TGTGCCAGCAGCGTAAATGGGGTCTACGAGCAGTACTTC.